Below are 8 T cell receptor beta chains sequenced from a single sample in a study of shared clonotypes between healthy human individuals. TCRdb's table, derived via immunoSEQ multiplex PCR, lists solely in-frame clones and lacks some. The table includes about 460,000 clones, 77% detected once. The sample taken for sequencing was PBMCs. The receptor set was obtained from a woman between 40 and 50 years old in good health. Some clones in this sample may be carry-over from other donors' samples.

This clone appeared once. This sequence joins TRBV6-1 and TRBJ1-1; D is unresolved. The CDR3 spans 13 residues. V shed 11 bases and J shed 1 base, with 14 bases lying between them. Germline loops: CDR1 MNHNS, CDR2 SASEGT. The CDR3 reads CAARRTENTEAFF. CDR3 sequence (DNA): TGTGCCGCCCGACGGACCGAGAACACTGAAGCTTTCTTT.

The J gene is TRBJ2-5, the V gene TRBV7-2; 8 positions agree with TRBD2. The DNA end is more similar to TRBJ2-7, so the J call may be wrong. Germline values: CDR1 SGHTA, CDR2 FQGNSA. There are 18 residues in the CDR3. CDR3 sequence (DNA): TGTGCCAGCAGCTTTTTAGCGGGACGAAGCCTAGGGAACTACGAGCAGTACTTC. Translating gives CASSFLAGRSLGNYEQYF.

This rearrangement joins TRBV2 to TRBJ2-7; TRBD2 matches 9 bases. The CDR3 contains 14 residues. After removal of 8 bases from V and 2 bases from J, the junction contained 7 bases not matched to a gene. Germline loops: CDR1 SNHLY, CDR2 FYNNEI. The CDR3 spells CASDSSGITYEQYF. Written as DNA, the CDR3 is TGTGCCAGCGACTCTAGCGGGATTACCTACGAGCAGTACTTC.

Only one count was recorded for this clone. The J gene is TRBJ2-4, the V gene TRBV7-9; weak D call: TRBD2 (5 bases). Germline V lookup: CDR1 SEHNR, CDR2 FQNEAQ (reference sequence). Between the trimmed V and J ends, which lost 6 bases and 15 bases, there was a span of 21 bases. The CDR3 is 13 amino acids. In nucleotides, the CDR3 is TGTGCCAGCAGTTCTCCGGCCACGGGGTTGTGGTACTTC. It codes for CASSSPATGLWYF. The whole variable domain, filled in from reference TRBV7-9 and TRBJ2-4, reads DTGVSQNPRHKITKRGQNVTFRCDPISEHNRLYWYRQTLGQGPEFLTYFQNEAQLEKSRLLSDRFSAERPKGSFSTLEIQRTEQGDSAMYLCASSSPATGLWYFGAGTRLSVL.

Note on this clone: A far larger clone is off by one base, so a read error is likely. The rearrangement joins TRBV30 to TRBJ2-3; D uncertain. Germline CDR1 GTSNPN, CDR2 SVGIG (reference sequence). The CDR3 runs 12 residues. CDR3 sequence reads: CAWSTSTDTRYF. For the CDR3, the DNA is TGTGCCTGGAGCACAAGCACAGATACGCGGTATTTT.

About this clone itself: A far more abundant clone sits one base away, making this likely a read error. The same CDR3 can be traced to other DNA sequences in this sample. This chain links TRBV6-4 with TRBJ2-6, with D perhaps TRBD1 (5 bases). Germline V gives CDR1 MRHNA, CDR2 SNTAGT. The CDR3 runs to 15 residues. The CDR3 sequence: CASSDDSSGANVLTF. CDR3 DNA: TGTGCCAGCAGTGACGACAGCTCTGGGGCCAACGTCCTAACTTTC.

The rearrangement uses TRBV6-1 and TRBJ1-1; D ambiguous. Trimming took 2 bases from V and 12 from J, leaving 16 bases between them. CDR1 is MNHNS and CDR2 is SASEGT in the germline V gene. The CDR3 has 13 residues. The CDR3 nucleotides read TGTGCCAGCAGTGAACTGGGTGTCAGCAAACCTTTCTTT. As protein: CASSELGVSKPFF.

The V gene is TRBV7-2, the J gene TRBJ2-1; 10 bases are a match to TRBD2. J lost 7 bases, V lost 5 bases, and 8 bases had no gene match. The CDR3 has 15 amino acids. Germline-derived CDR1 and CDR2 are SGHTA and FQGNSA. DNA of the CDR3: TGTGCCAGCAGCACAACAGGACTAGCGGTTAATGAGCAGTTCTTC. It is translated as CASSTTGLAVNEQFF.